This T cell receptor (beta chain) derives from a study of CD8 T cells in ankylosing spondylitis. Broader study findings: Several highly homologous variants formed a TCR beta motif that appeared characteristic of ankylosing spondylitis blood. Disease-linked clones reportedly concentrated significantly in matched ankylosing spondylitis synovial fluid.

V dropped 3 bases and J dropped 4 bases, with 15 bases sitting between them. The germline V gene has CDR1 DFQATT and CDR2 SNEGSKA (reference sequence). The CDR3 extends over 14 amino acids. The table lists this clonotype with a few counts. Its cognate antigen is unknown. A single record per CDR3 protein comes from TCRdb applying MiXCR to the 5' RACE reads. This repertoire shows 150,000 to 200,000 distinct CDR3 sequences, around a third found once; its top ten account for 4.5% to 6%. The material sequenced was synovial fluid, either unsorted or a sorted T cell fraction (not recorded which). The chain couples TRBV20-1 to TRBJ1-1; no definite D call. This TCR was sampled from a male donor with ankylosing spondylitis. The CDR3 protein is CSASPGDKITEAFF. The CDR3 DNA reads as TGCAGTGCTAGCCCGGGAGATAAGATCACTGAAGCTTTCTTT.